The 8 T cell receptor beta chains reported below all come from one sample, sequenced in a study of T cells after posttransplantation cyclophosphamide (dated by TCRdb to 2015 to 2016). Libraries came from the immunoSEQ multiplex PCR assay. TCRdb's version of the immuneACCESS table is confined to in-frame rearrangements and falls short of the full clone set. An unresolved V gene accounts for under half of the shortfall where checked; the remainder is of unknown origin. The sample table holds approximately 13,000 clones, of which under 85% were seen once. The ten largest clonotypes hold over 0.65% of the sample. Sequencing was done on a sample of memory CD4+ T cells sorted from PBMCs. The source of these receptors is a man between 45 and 60 years old in good health, CMV-negative, and a related stem cell transplant donor.

This rearrangement joins TRBV5-4 to TRBJ2-5; 7 bases match TRBD1. The CDR3 covers 14 residues. Germline V gene sequence: CDR1 SGHNT, CDR2 YYREEE (reference sequence). The V segment lost 4 bases and the J segment 2 bases; nucleotides outside the gene matches: 5. CDR3 sequence (DNA): TGTGCCAGCAGCAGCCGGGACAGACAAGAGACCCAGTACTTC. Encoded protein: CASSSRDRQETQYF.

This clone was seen a handful of times. V usage is TRBV6-5 and J usage is TRBJ1-3, with D possibly being TRBD1 (6 bases). This CDR3 is 14 amino acids long. The germline gives CDR1 MNHEY, CDR2 SVGAGI. Trimming cost V 6 bases and J 8 bases, with 17 bases left between them. Here the CDR3 DNA reads TGTGCCAGCAGATCGCAGGGGATTTGGGACACCATATATTTT. Its translation: CASRSQGIWDTIYF.

The chain recombines TRBV9 with TRBJ2-4, with 8 bases fitting TRBD2. V lost 0 bases to trimming and J lost 6 bases; unmatched junction nucleotides: 2. This CDR3 region has 14 residues. Germline-derived CDR1 and CDR2 are SGDLS and YYNGEE. The CDR3 protein is CASSVAGGGNIQYF. The CDR3 bases are TGTGCCAGCAGCGTAGCCGGGGGGGGAAACATTCAGTACTTC.

This clone was found once. The J gene is TRBJ2-2, the V gene TRBV7-8; TRBD1 aligns across 10 bases. The junction had 4 bases not matched to a gene; V was cut back by 5 bases and J by 4 bases. Germline CDR1 and CDR2: SGHVS and FQNEAQ. CDR3 length equals 15 residues. DNA of the CDR3: TGTGCCAGCAGCCGGTGGGACAGGGGCACCGGGGAGCTGTTTTTT. This codes for CASSRWDRGTGELFF.

V gene TRBV13 combines with J gene TRBJ1-5; the D gene is possibly TRBD1 (5 bases). The CDR3 spans 12 residues. V lost 2 bases to trimming and J lost 7 bases, with 6 bases between them. Germline CDR1 is PRHDT and CDR2 is FYEKMQ (reference sequence). CDR3: CASSLWGQPQHF. For the CDR3, the DNA is TGTGCCAGCAGCTTATGGGGCCAGCCCCAGCATTTT.

The CDR3 is CSVEEGTANTEAFF. The CDR3 DNA reads TGCAGCGTTGAAGAGGGGACAGCTAACACTGAAGCTTTCTTT. The J gene is TRBJ1-1, the V gene TRBV29-1, with 7 bases identical to TRBD1. V gave up 0 bases and J gave up 2 bases; unmatched junction bases: 3. The CDR3 consists of 14 residues. Per the germline V gene, CDR1 is SQVTM and CDR2 is ANQGSEA.

The V and J genes are TRBV6-6 and TRBJ1-5; D is ambiguous. Looked up from germline, CDR1 is MNHNY and CDR2 is SVGAGI (reference sequence). V was clipped by 6 bases and J by 4 bases, with 4 bases between them. The CDR3 spans 11 residues. In DNA, the CDR3 is TGTGCCAGCAGCCGGAATCAGCCCCAGCATTTT. It specifies CASSRNQPQHF.

The V and J genes are TRBV19 and TRBJ2-3; maybe TRBD1 (6 bases). The germline V gene encodes CDR1 LNHDA and CDR2 SQIVND (reference sequence). V was pared by 3 bases and J by 4 bases, with 11 bases between. The CDR3 is 14 residues long. In nucleotides, the CDR3 is TGTGCCAGTAGTATGCTGGACAGACCAGATACGCAGTATTTT. Translation: CASSMLDRPDTQYF.